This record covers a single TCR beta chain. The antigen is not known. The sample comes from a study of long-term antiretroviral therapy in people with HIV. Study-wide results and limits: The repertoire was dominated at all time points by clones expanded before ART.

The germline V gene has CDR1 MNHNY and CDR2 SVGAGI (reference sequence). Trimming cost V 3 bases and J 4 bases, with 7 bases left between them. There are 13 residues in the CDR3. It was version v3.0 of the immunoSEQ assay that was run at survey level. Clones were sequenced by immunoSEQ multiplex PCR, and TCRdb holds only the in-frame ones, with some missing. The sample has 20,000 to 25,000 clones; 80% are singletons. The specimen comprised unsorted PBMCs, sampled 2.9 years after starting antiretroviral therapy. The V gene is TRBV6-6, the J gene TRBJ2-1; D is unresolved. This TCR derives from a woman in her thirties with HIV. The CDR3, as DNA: TGTGCCAGCAGTTATTTGGGGTACAATGAGCAGTTCTTC. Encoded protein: CASSYLGYNEQFF.